The 13 T cell receptor beta chains listed next were all sequenced from one sample in a study of CD4 T cells in relation to SARS-CoV-2 and coronaviruses. No antigen has been assigned to these receptors. TCRdb's copy holds only in-frame clones and misses some; the assay was immunoSEQ multiplex PCR. The sample records 20,000 to 25,000 clones, about three quarters being singletons. CD4+ T cells from unexposed donors were obtained before the COVID-19 pandemic (2011-2018). Isolation of CD4+ T cells took place after roughly nine days in culture. The material sequenced was CD4+ T cells from PBMCs, cultured in vitro. The receptors shown here come from a human donor in good health.

The DNA of the CDR3 is TGTGCCAGCAGCCAAGATTGGCGGGATCGCTCCTACGAGCAGTACTTC. Translation gives CASSQDWRDRSYEQYF. V usage is TRBV4-2 and J usage is TRBJ2-7, with a weak D call TRBD2 (6 bases). V lost 0 bases and J lost 0, with 12 bases in between. This CDR3 is 16 amino acids long. Per the germline V gene, CDR1 is LGHNA and CDR2 is YNFKEQ.

The chain carries TRBV2 and TRBJ2-7; 8 nucleotides align to TRBD2. The CDR3 runs 15 residues. Trimming at V came to 0 bases and at J to 4 bases, leaving 5 bases not matched to a gene. Per the germline V gene, CDR1 is SNHLY and CDR2 is FYNNEI. This chain's CDR3 is CASSEASGSGYEQYF. DNA for the CDR3: TGTGCCAGCAGTGAAGCGAGCGGGAGTGGTTACGAGCAGTACTTC. Full variable domain (remainder filled in from reference TRBV2 and TRBJ2-7): EPEVTQTPSHQVTQMGQEVILRCVPISNHLYFYWYRQILGQKVEFLVSFYNNEISEKSEIFDDQFSVERPDGSNFTLKIRSTKLEDSAMYFCASSEASGSGYEQYFGPGTRLTVT.

The J gene is TRBJ1-5, the V gene TRBV4-1; no definite D call. The CDR3 sequence is 16 residues long. The germline V gene encodes CDR1 MGHRA and CDR2 YSYEKL. Trimming removed 4 bases from V and 1 base from J, with 14 bases in between. In DNA, the CDR3 is TGCGCCAGCAGCCTTGGGGTCTCGGGAAGCAATCAGCCCCAGCATTTT. Translated, it gives CASSLGVSGSNQPQHF.

V gene TRBV5-1 combines with J gene TRBJ2-4; TRBD1 matches 10 bases. The V and J ends lost 4 bases and 7 bases, in that order; junction bases with no gene match: 8. CDR1 SGHRS and CDR2 YFSETQ come from the germline V gene. There are 15 residues in the CDR3. The CDR3 bases are TGCGCCAGCAGCCCTGCGGAGGGACAGGGGAACATTCAGTACTTC. It encodes CASSPAEGQGNIQYF.

The chain is built from TRBV5-1 and TRBJ1-2; 7 bases fit TRBD1. J was trimmed by 2 bases and V by 5 bases; bases with no gene match: 6. Germline V CDR1 and CDR2: SGHRS, YFSETQ. The CDR3 length is 14 residues. Here the CDR3 DNA reads TGCGCCAGCAGTAGTGACAGGGAAAACTATGGCTACACCTTC. Translation: CASSSDRENYGYTF.

This chain joins TRBV12-3 or TRBV12-4 and TRBJ1-2; D is unresolved. The V gene lost 3 bases and the J gene lost 5 bases, with 10 bases spanning the gap. This CDR3 region has 13 residues. CDR3 nucleotides: TGTGCCAGCAGTTTCGGACCCGGTTATGGCTACACCTTC. Amino acid sequence: CASSFGPGYGYTF.

This sequence joins TRBV7-9 and TRBJ1-5; a possible D gene is TRBD1 (5 bases). Looked up from germline, CDR1 is SEHNR and CDR2 is FQNEAQ (reference sequence). V dropped 3 bases and J dropped 5 bases, with 20 bases sitting between them. The CDR3 runs 17 residues. The CDR3 nucleotides are TGTGCCAGCAGCTTCGTGGGGCAGATGAGGGTCCATCAGCCCCAGCATTTT. It codes for CASSFVGQMRVHQPQHF. Supplemented by reference TRBV7-9 and TRBJ1-5, the full variable domain reads DTGVSQNPRHKITKRGQNVTFRCDPISEHNRLYWYRQTLGQGPEFLTYFQNEAQLEKSRLLSDRFSAERPKGSFSTLEIQRTEQGDSAMYLCASSFVGQMRVHQPQHFGDGTRLSIL.

The chain is built from TRBV5-1 and TRBJ1-3, with D uncertain. The CDR3 runs to 18 residues. In germline, CDR1 is SGHRS, CDR2 YFSETQ. V was trimmed by 0 bases and J by 0 bases, leaving 16 bases between them. CDR3 region: CASSLGSVLRDSGNTIYF. Written as DNA, the CDR3 is TGCGCCAGCAGCTTGGGGTCTGTGTTGAGGGACTCTGGAAACACCATATATTTT.

This sequence joins TRBV19 and TRBJ2-2, with a tentative D call TRBD1 (6 bases). V gave up 6 bases and J gave up 5 bases, with 16 bases separating them. CDR1 LNHDA and CDR2 SQIVND come from the germline V gene (reference sequence). CDR3 length equals 15 residues. This CDR3 is CASRAAGEVTGELFF. DNA of the CDR3: TGTGCCAGTAGGGCCGCAGGGGAAGTTACCGGGGAGCTGTTTTTT.

V gene TRBV24-1 combines with J gene TRBJ2-2; 8 nucleotides agree with TRBD2. CDR3 size: 15 residues. In germline, CDR1 is KGHDR, CDR2 SFDVKD. V shed 1 base and J 3 bases; nucleotides not matched to a gene: 0. The CDR3 is CATSDLAGDTGELFF. CDR3 coding DNA: TGTGCCACCAGTGATTTAGCGGGAGACACCGGGGAGCTGTTTTTT.

The genes are TRBV3-1 (or the pseudogene TRBV3-2) and TRBJ1-4; D gene unclear. The germline V and J ends were trimmed by 4 bases and 6 bases, with 12 bases remaining between them. The CDR3 sequence is 14 residues long. CDR1 and CDR2 (germline): LGHDT, YNNKEL (reference sequence). The chain's CDR3 is CASSRAWADEKLFF. For the CDR3, the DNA is TGTGCCAGCAGCCGAGCGTGGGCTGATGAAAAACTGTTTTTT.

The V gene is TRBV7-2, the J gene TRBJ1-1; D may be TRBD1 (5 bases). V lost 5 bases and J 1 base, leaving 14 bases between the germline ends. This CDR3 comprises 15 residues. Germline values: CDR1 SGHTA, CDR2 FQGNSA. CDR3 bases: TGTGCCAGCAGCCCCCGCGGGGCCGAGAACACTGAAGCTTTCTTT. It specifies CASSPRGAENTEAFF.

This clone was recorded only once. The CDR3 DNA sequence: TGTGCCAGCTCCCTACGAACTGGGGAGCAGTTCTTC. Translated: CASSLRTGEQFF. This chain connects TRBV18 to TRBJ2-1; D call uncertain. The CDR3 covers 12 residues. Germline V gene lookup returns CDR1 KGHSH and CDR2 LQKENI. Trimming took off 6 bases at V and 10 bases at J, with 13 bases between the two ends.